The 13 T cell receptor beta chains reported below all come from one sample, sequenced in a study of T-cell memory formation after mild COVID-19. One entry per CDR3 protein, called by TCRdb with MiXCR from the 5' RACE reads. The sample yields about 500,000 distinct CDR3 sequences, around 21% seen once. Input material: PBMCs or a T cell subset sorted from them (not recorded which). The receptors were gathered from an adult woman who had mild COVID-19 (a few samples of this study predate the infection). Cell type and time point are not known.

This chain uses TRBV20-1 with TRBJ2-3; 9 positions agree with TRBD2. The CDR3 consists of 16 residues. Germline V gene sequence: CDR1 DFQATT, CDR2 SNEGSKA (reference sequence). Losses at the gene ends were 3 bases for V and 2 bases for J; bases not matched to a gene: 9. The chain's CDR3 is CSASPKGLAITDTQYF. The CDR3 DNA follows: TGCAGTGCTAGCCCCAAGGGACTAGCCATCACAGATACGCAGTATTTT.

The rearrangement joins TRBV7-3 to TRBJ2-1; 8 bases agree with TRBD2. Germline loops: CDR1 SGHTA, CDR2 FQGTGA. The CDR3 is 14 residues long. The ends lost 4 bases at V and 7 bases at J; junction bases unmatched: 6. The CDR3 DNA is TGTGCCAGCAGCTCGGGGACTAGGGCGAATGAGCAGTTCTTC. This gives the protein CASSSGTRANEQFF.

The rearrangement joins TRBV27 to TRBJ1-2, with 7 bases aligning to TRBD1. The V gene's germline CDR1 is MNHEY and CDR2 SMNVEV (reference sequence). With V trimmed by 3 bases and J by 4 bases, 8 bases remained unmatched. The CDR3 totals 15 residues. The CDR3, as DNA: TGTGCCAGCAGTTTCGGGTTAGGGACAGCCTATGGCTACACCTTC. It yields the protein CASSFGLGTAYGYTF.

This clonotype was seen only a few times. The V call is TRBV7-6, the J call TRBJ2-3, with TRBD2 matching over 8 bases. V was pared by 6 bases and J by 2 bases, with 7 bases of the junction left unmatched. The CDR3 contains 15 residues. Germline CDR1 SGHVS, CDR2 FNYEAQ. CDR3 protein: CASSYRGGNTDTQYF. In DNA, the CDR3 is TGTGCCAGCAGTTACCGGGGGGGTAACACAGATACGCAGTATTTT.

There are a few counts of this clonotype. J is TRBJ2-7 and V is TRBV2; D unresolved. Per germline, CDR1 SNHLY and CDR2 FYNNEI. The V end was cut by 7 bases, the J end by 5 bases, with 15 bases between. There are 13 residues in the CDR3. CDR3: CASNSNPSHEQYF. CDR3 nucleotides: TGTGCCAGCAATTCGAATCCGTCCCACGAGCAGTACTTC.

This clonotype came up many times. The chain employs TRBV7-2 and TRBJ2-1, with D perhaps TRBD2 (6 bases). Deletions cut 6 bases from V and 3 bases from J, with 15 bases between. Germline loops: CDR1 SGHTA, CDR2 FQGNSA. This CDR3 spans 15 amino acids. Here the CDR3 DNA reads TGTGCCAGCAGTCCCACGGGGGACCGCTACAATGAGCAGTTCTTC. It is translated as CASSPTGDRYNEQFF.

This clonotype was seen only a few times. The rearrangement uses TRBV20-1 and TRBJ2-1; TRBD2 might be the D (5 bases). Germline V gene sequence: CDR1 DFQATT, CDR2 SNEGSKA (reference sequence). Trimming pared 4 bases from V and 8 bases from J, leaving 21 bases between. The CDR3 covers 15 residues. In DNA form, the CDR3 reads TGCAGTGCTACCCCCTTGTTGGCGGGTGGTGATGAGCAGTTCTTC. Translation: CSATPLLAGGDEQFF.

V gene TRBV4-1 combines with J gene TRBJ2-1, with TRBD1 identical over 7 bases. Germline trimming cut 5 bases from V and 9 bases from J; bases unmatched to any gene: 7. Germline CDR1 and CDR2: MGHRA and YSYEKL. The CDR3 has 13 amino acids. The CDR3 loop reads CASSYRDSGEQFF. The CDR3, as DNA: TGCGCCAGCAGCTACCGGGACAGCGGTGAGCAGTTCTTC.

This clonotype was counted only a few times. The rearrangement uses TRBV12-3 or TRBV12-4 and TRBJ1-1; D is ambiguous. Trimming pared 6 bases from V and 3 bases from J, leaving 11 bases between. The CDR3 loop spans 13 amino acids. CDR3 nucleotides: TGTGCCAGCAGGCCGGACCTGGACACTGAAGCTTTCTTT. Translated, it gives CASRPDLDTEAFF.

The chain has TRBV12-3 or TRBV12-4 and TRBJ2-4; possibly TRBD1 for D (7 bases). V gave up 4 bases and J gave up 13 bases, with 17 bases separating them. CDR3 size: 13 residues. The CDR3 bases are TGTGCCAGCAGTTCCGTGAGGCAGGGGGGACAGTACTTC. Translation gives CASSSVRQGGQYF.

The rearrangement uses TRBV20-1 and TRBJ2-7; 9 positions match TRBD2. V was pared by 4 bases and J by 3 bases, with 4 bases of the junction left unmatched. This CDR3 contains 13 residues. Germline assignment: CDR1 DFQATT and CDR2 SNEGSKA (reference sequence). The CDR3 reads CSAKAGGLYEQYF. In DNA form, the CDR3 reads TGCAGTGCTAAAGCGGGAGGCCTCTACGAGCAGTACTTC.

The rearrangement joins TRBV7-2 to TRBJ2-7; D is unclear. Germline CDR1 is SGHTA and CDR2 is FQGNSA. The CDR3 runs 12 residues. The V end lost 4 bases, the J end lost 3 bases, and 7 bases lay between the germline ends. The CDR3 here is CASSSESYEQYF. In nucleotides, the CDR3 is TGTGCCAGCAGCTCGGAGAGCTACGAGCAGTACTTC.

This clonotype was seen only a few times. V gene TRBV4-3 combines with J gene TRBJ1-1; D is uncertain. The CDR3 has 13 amino acids. Germline values: CDR1 LGHNA, CDR2 YSLEER. Between the trimmed V and J ends, which lost 0 bases and 7 bases, there was a span of 9 bases. CDR3 amino acids: CASSQDERLEAFF. The DNA of the CDR3 is TGCGCCAGCAGCCAAGATGAACGTCTTGAAGCTTTCTTT.